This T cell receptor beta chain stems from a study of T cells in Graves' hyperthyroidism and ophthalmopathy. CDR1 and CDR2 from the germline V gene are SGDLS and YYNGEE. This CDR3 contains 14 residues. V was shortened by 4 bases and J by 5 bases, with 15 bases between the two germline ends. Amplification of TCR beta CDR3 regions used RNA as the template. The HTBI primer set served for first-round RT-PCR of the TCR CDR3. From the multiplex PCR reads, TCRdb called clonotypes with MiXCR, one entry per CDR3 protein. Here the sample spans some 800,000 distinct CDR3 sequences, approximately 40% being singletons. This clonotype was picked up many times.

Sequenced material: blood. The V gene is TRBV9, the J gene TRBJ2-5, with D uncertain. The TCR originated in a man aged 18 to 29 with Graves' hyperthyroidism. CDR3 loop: CASSKVPVGETQYF. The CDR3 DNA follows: TGTGCCAGCAGCAAGGTTCCCGTGGGGGAGACCCAGTACTTC.